Listed below are T cell receptor beta chains from one sample, sequenced in a study of regulatory T cells in long-lasting Graves disease. One entry per CDR3 protein, called by TCRdb with MiXCR from the multiplex PCR reads. This sample yields about 620,000 distinct CDR3 sequences, of which 16% are seen a single time; 18% belongs to the top ten. These sequences were also reported in another study, on T cells in Graves' hyperthyroidism and ophthalmopathy.

The starting material was peripheral blood mononuclear cells (PBMCs), obtained at new diagnosis, from a patient treated with antithyroid drugs. Receptor source: a woman aged 30 to 39 with Graves disease. Both conserved end residues are part of each CDR3. The D gene is left open where the match is weak. Some rows mark clone size as missing; the rest say once, few, many or name a class of expanded clone.

TRBV20-1,.,.,12,TRBJ1-6,CSAKEGDSPLHF,TGCAGTGCTAAGGAGGGTGATTCACCCCTCCACTTT
TRBV7-2,TRBD1,many,15,TRBJ1-4,CASSFDGQGNEKLFF,TGTGCCAGCAGCTTTGACGGACAGGGTAACGAAAAACTGTTTTTT
TRBV3-1,TRBD1,.,15,TRBJ1-2,CASSQTGTGAYGYTF,TGTGCCAGCAGCCAAACCGGGACAGGGGCCTATGGCTACACCTTC
TRBV7-9,TRBD1,many,14,TRBJ1-1,CASSAGQQNTEAFF,TGTGCCAGCAGCGCGGGACAGCAGAACACTGAAGCTTTCTTT
TRBV18,.,.,11,TRBJ2-1,CASSPEGEQFF,TGTGCCAGCTCTCCCGAAGGCGAGCAGTTCTTC
TRBV12-3/TRBV12-4,.,many,14,TRBJ2-7,CASSFEQGGYEQYF,TGTGCCAGCAGTTTCGAACAGGGTGGGTACGAGCAGTACTTC
TRBV3-1,.,.,13,TRBJ2-1,CASSQGSSYEQFF,TGTGCCAGCAGCCAAGGGTCTAGCTACGAGCAGTTCTTC
TRBV7-2,.,many,15,TRBJ1-2,CASSRTGRENYGYTF,TGTGCCAGCAGCCGAACGGGCAGGGAGAACTATGGCTACACCTTC
TRBV6-1,.,many,14,TRBJ2-7,CASSEGGLTYEQYF,TGTGCCAGCAGTGAAGGAGGCCTTACCTACGAGCAGTACTTC
TRBV7-8,TRBD1,.,15,TRBJ1-1,CASSRAGQSFPEAFF,TGTGCCAGCAGCCGGGCGGGACAGTCATTTCCTGAAGCTTTCTTT
TRBV20-1,.,many,15,TRBJ2-3,CSALLGGPSTDTQYF,TGCAGTGCCCTACTTGGAGGCCCTAGCACAGATACGCAGTATTTT
TRBV6-2/TRBV6-3,.,.,14,TRBJ2-4,CASRAGTVYGIQYF,TGTGCCAGCAGAGCCGGGACCGTCTACGGCATTCAGTACTTC
TRBV30,.,few,13,TRBJ2-7,CAWRRDPRAEQYF,TGTGCCTGGAGGAGGGACCCTCGGGCCGAGCAGTACTTC
TRBV7-3,TRBD1,many,15,TRBJ2-1,CASSRRQGSYNEQFF,TGTGCCAGCAGCCGCCGACAGGGTTCCTACAATGAGCAGTTCTTC
TRBV7-8,TRBD2,many,20,TRBJ2-1,CASSPRGWLAGGSSYNEQFF,TGTGCCAGCAGCCCAAGGGGTTGGCTAGCGGGAGGGAGCTCCTACAATGAGCAGTTCTTC
TRBV7-3,.,.,17,TRBJ2-2,CASSFSSSGGMAGELFF,TGTGCCAGCAGCTTTTCTTCTTCTGGAGGGATGGCCGGGGAGCTGTTTTTT
TRBV3-1,.,few,13,TRBJ2-2,CASSQGFDGELFF,TGTGCCAGCAGCCAAGGTTTTGACGGGGAGCTGTTTTTT
TRBV29-1,.,many,15,TRBJ1-2,CSVAAFPGSSYGYTF,TGCAGCGTGGCGGCGTTTCCGGGGTCTAGCTATGGCTACACCTTC
TRBV18,.,.,15,TRBJ2-1,CASSPSQRAYNEQFF,TGTGCCAGCTCACCAAGTCAGAGAGCATACAATGAGCAGTTCTTC